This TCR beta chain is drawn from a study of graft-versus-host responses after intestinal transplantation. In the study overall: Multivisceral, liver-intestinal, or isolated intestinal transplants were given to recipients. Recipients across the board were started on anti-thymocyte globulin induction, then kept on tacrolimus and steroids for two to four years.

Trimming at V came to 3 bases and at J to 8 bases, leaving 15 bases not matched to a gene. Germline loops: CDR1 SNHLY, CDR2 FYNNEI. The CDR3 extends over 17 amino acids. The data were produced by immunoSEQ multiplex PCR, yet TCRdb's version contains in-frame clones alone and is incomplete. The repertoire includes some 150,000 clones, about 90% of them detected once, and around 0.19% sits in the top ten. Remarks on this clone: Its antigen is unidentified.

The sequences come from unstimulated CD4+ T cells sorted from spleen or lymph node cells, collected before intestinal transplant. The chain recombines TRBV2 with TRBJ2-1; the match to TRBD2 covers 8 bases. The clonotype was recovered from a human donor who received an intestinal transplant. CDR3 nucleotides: TGTGCCAGCAGTGAGCCAAGGGACGGGAGGGCCGGCGATGAGCAGTTCTTC. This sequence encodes CASSEPRDGRAGDEQFF.